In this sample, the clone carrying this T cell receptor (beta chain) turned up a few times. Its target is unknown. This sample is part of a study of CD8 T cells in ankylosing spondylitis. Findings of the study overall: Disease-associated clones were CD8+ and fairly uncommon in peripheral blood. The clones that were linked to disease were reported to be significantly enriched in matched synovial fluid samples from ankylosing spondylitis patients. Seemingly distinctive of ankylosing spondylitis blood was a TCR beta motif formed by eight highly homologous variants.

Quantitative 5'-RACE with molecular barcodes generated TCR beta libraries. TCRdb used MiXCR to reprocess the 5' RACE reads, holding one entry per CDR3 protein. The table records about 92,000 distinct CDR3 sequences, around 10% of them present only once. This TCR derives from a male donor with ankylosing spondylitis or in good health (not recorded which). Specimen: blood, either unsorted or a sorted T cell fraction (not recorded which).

The CDR3 nucleotides read TGTGCCAGCGAAGGGTGGGCCGACAGGGTGCATCAGCCCCAGCATTTT. Translated: CASEGWADRVHQPQHF. The genes are TRBV19 and TRBJ1-5; 7 bases are a match to TRBD1. J lost 5 bases, V lost 9 bases, and 16 bases had no gene match. The CDR3 has 16 amino acids. Germline CDR1 LNHDA, CDR2 SQIVND (reference sequence).